This T cell receptor beta chain was documented in a study of graft-versus-host responses after intestinal transplantation. Study overall: Each recipient received a multivisceral, liver-intestinal, or isolated intestinal graft. All recipients were given anti-thymocyte globulin induction, and tacrolimus and steroids were then administered for roughly 3 years. General observations from the study: Individuals carrying graft-donor T cell macrochimerism showed high graft-versus-host to host-versus-graft clonal ratios in allografts. Among recipient marrow samples, GvH clones were found; some appeared first in ileum or blood.

Details on this clone: The antigen remains undetermined.

The CDR3 consists of 15 residues. Germline V gene lookup returns CDR1 LNHNV and CDR2 YYDKDF (reference sequence). The V segment lost 3 bases and the J segment 0 bases; nucleotides outside the gene matches: 2. Some clones are missing from TCRdb's copy, which holds only in-frame ones; the method was immunoSEQ multiplex PCR. The table has 77,000 or so clones, around 96% seen once. The sequence came from a human donor who received an intestinal transplant. The starting material was unstimulated CD8+ T cells sorted from spleen or lymph node cells, obtained before intestinal transplant. This chain connects TRBV15 to TRBJ1-1; 9 positions match TRBD1. The CDR3, as DNA: TGTGCCACCAGCAGCTACAGGGGGCTGAACACTGAAGCTTTCTTT. Amino acids: CATSSYRGLNTEAFF.